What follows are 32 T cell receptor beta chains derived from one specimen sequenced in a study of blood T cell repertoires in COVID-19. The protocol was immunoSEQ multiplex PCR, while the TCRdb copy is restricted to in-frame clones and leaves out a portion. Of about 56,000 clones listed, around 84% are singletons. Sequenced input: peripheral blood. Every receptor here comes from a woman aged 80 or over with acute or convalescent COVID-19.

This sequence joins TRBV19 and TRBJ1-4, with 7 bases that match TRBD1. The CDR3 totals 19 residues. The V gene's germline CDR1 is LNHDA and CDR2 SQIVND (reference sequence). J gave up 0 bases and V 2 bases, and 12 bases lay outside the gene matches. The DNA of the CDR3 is TGTGCCAGTAGTATAAGAATTCCGGGACAGCCTTCAACTAATGAAAAACTGTTTTTT. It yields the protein CASSIRIPGQPSTNEKLFF.

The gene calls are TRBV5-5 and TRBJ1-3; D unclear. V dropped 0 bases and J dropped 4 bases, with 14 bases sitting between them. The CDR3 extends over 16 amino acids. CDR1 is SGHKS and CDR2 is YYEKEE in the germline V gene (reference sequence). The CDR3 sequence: CASSLVTRPEGNTIYF. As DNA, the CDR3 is TGTGCCAGCAGCTTGGTTACACGGCCGGAGGGAAACACCATATATTTT.

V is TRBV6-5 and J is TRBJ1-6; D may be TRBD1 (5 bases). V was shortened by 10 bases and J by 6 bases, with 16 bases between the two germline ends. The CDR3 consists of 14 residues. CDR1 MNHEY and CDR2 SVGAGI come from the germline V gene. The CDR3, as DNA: TGTGCCACCCACTCGGGGGGTTCTAATTCACCCCTCCACTTT. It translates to CATHSGGSNSPLHF.

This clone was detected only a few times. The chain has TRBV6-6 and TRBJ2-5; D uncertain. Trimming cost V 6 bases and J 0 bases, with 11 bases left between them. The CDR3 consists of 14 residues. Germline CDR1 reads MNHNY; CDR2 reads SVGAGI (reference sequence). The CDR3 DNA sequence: TGTGCCAGCAGATATCGCCCGGACCAAGAGACCCAGTACTTC. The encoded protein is CASRYRPDQETQYF.

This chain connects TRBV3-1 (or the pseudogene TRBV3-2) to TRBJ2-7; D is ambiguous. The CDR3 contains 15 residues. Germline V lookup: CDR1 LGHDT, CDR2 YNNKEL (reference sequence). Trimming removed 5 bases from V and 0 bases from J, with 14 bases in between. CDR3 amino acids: CASSTLSSSSYEQYF. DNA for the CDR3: TGTGCCAGCAGCACCTTGAGTTCGAGCTCCTACGAGCAGTACTTC.

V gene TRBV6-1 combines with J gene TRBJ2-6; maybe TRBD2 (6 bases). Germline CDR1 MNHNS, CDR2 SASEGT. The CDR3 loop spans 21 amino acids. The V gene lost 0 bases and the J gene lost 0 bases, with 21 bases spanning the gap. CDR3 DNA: TGTGCCAGCAGTGAAGCGCTTCGGGGAGGACTTATCCTCTCTGGGGCCAACGTCCTGACTTTC. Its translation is CASSEALRGGLILSGANVLTF.

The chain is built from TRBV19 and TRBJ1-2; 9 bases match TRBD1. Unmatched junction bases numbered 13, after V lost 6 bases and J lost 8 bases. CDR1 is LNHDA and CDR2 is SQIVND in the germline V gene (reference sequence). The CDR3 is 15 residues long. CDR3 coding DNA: TGTGCCAGTAGCCTCTCTACAGGGGGCTTCGGGGGCTACACCTTC. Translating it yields CASSLSTGGFGGYTF.

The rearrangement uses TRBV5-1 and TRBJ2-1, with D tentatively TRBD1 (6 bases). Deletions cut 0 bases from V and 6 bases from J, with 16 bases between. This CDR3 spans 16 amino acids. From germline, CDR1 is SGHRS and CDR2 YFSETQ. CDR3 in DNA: TGCGCCAGCAGCTTGGCCGTAGGACAGAATATCAATGAGCAGTTCTTC. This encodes CASSLAVGQNINEQFF. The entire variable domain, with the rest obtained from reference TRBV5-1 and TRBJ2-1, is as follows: KAGVTQTPRYLIKTRGQQVTLSCSPISGHRSVSWYQQTPGQGLQFLFEYFSETQRNKGNFPGRFSGRQFSNSRSEMNVSTLELGDSALYLCASSLAVGQNINEQFFGPGTRLTVL.

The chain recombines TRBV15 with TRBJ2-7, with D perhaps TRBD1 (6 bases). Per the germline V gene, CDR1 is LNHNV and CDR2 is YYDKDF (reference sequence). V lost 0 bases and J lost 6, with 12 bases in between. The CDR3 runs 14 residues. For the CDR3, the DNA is TGTGCCACCAGCAGAGAAGGGGACAACCGCGAGCAGTACTTC. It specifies CATSREGDNREQYF.

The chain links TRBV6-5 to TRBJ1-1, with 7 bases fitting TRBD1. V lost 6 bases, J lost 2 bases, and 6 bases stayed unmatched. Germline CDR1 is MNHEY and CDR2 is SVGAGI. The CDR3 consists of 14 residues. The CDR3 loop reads CASSPGQLNTEAFF. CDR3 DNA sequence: TGTGCCAGCAGCCCGGGACAGCTAAACACTGAAGCTTTCTTT.

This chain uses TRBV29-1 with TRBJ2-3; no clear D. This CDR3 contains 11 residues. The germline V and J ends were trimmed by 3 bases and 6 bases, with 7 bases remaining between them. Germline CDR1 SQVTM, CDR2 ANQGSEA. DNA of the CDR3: TGCAGCGTTGAGTTTGCGGATACGCAGTATTTT. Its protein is CSVEFADTQYF.

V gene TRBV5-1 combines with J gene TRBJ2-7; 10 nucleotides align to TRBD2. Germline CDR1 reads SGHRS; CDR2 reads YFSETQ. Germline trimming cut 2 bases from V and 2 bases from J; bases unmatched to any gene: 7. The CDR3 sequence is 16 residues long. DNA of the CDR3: TGCGCCAGCAGCTTTCAGACCGGGACTAGCGCCTACGAGCAGTACTTC. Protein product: CASSFQTGTSAYEQYF.

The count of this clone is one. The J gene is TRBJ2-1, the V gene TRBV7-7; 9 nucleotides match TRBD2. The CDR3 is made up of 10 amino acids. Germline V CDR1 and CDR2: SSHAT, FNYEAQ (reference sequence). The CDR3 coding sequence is TGTGCTACGGGACTAGCCCCGCAGTTCTTC. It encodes CATGLAPQFF.

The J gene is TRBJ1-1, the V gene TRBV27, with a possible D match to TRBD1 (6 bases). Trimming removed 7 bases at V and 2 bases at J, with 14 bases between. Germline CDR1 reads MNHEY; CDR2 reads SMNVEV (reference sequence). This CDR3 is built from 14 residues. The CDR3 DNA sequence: TGTGCCAGCAAAAAAACAGGGATAAACACTGAAGCTTTCTTT. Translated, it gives CASKKTGINTEAFF.

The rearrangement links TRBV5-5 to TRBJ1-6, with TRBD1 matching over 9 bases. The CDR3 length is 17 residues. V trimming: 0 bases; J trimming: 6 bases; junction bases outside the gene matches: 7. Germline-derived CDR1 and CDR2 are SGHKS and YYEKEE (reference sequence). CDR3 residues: CASSLVTGGAGNSPLHF. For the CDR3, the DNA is TGTGCCAGCAGCTTGGTAACAGGGGGCGCGGGTAATTCACCCCTCCACTTT.

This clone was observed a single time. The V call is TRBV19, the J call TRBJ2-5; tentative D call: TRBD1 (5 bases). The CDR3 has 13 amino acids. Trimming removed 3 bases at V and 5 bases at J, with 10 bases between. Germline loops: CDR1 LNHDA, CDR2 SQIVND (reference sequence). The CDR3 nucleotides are TGTGCCAGTAGTATTCAGGGCGGCGAGACCCAGTACTTC. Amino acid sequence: CASSIQGGETQYF.

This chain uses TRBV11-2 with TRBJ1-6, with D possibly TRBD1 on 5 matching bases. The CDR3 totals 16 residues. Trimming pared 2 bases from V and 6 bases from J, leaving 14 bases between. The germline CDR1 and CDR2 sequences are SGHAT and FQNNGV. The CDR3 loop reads CASSLSGRALNSPLHF. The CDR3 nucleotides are TGTGCCAGCAGCTTAAGTGGCAGGGCACTTAATTCACCCCTCCACTTT.

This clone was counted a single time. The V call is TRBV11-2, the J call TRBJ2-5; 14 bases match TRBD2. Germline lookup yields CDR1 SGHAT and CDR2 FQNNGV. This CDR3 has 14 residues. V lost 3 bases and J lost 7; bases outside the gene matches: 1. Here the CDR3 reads CASSFGTSGGTQYF. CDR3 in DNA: TGTGCCAGCAGCTTCGGGACTAGCGGGGGGACCCAGTACTTC.

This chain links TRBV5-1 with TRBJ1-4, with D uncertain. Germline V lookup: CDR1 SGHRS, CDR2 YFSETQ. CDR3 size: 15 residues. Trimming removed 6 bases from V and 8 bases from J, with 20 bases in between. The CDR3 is CASTLSGPAGEKLFF. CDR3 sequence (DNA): TGCGCCAGCACGCTCTCAGGACCGGCGGGGGAAAAACTGTTTTTT.

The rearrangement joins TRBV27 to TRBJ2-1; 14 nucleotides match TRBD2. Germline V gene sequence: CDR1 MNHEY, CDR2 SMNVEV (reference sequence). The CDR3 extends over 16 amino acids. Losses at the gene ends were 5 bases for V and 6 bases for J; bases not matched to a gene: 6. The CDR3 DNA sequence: TGTGCCAGCAGTCCGGGACTAGCGGGGGTGGTCAATGAGCAGTTCTTC. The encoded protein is CASSPGLAGVVNEQFF.

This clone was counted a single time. The CDR3 here is CASSQGSRGNQPQHF. The CDR3 nucleotides read TGTGCCAGCAGCCAGGGGTCCCGGGGTAATCAGCCCCAGCATTTT. This chain uses TRBV6-6 with TRBJ1-5, with a possible D match to TRBD1 (6 bases). The CDR3 is 15 amino acids. V dropped 6 bases and J dropped 4 bases, with 16 bases sitting between them. Germline CDR1 MNHNY, CDR2 SVGAGI (reference sequence).

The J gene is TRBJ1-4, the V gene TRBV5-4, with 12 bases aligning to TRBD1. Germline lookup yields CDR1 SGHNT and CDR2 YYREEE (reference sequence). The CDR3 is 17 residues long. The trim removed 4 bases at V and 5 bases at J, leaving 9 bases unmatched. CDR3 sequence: CASSQTGTGGANEKLFF. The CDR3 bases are TGTGCCAGCAGCCAAACCGGGACAGGGGGCGCCAATGAAAAACTGTTTTTT.

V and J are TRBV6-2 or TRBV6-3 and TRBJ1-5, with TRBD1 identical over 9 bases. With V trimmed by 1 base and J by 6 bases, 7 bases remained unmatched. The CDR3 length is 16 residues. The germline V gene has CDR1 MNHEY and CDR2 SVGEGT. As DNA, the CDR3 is TGTGCCAGCAGTTACTTGGGACAGGGCAACGGTCAGCCCCAGCATTTT. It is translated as CASSYLGQGNGQPQHF.

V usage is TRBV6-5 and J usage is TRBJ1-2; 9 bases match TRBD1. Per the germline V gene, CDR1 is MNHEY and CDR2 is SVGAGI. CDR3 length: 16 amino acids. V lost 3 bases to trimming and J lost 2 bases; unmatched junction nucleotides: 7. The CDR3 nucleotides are TGTGCCAGCAGTTATCGGGAGACAGGGGGGAACTATGGCTACACCTTC. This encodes CASSYRETGGNYGYTF.

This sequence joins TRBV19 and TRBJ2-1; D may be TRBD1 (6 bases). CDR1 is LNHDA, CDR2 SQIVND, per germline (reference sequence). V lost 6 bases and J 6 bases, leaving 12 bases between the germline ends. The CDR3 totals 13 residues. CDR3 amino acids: CASSQTGRNEQFF. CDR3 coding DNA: TGTGCCAGTAGCCAGACAGGACGCAATGAGCAGTTCTTC.

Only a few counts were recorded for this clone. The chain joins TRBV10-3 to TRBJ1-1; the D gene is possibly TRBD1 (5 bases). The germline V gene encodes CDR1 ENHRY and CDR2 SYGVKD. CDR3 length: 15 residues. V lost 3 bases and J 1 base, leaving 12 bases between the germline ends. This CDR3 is CAISDPGLENTEAFF. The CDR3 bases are TGTGCCATCAGTGATCCGGGACTAGAGAACACTGAAGCTTTCTTT.

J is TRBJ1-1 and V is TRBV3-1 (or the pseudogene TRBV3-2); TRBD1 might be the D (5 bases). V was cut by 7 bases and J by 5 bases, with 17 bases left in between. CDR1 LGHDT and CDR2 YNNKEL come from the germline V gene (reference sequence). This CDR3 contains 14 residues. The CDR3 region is CASTTKGGETEAFF. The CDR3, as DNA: TGTGCCAGCACCACGAAGGGAGGGGAGACTGAAGCTTTCTTT.

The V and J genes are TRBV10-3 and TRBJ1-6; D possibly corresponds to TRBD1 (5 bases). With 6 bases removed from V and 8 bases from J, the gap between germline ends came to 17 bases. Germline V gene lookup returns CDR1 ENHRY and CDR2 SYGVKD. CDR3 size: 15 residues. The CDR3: CAISAIGGEDSPLHF. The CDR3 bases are TGTGCCATCAGCGCCATCGGGGGGGAAGATTCACCCCTCCACTTT.

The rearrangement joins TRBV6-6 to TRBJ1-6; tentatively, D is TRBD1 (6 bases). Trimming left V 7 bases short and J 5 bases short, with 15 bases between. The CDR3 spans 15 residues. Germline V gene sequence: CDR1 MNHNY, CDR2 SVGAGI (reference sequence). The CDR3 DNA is TGTGCCAGCAATTTACAGGGTGGGGATAATTCACCCCTCCACTTT. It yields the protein CASNLQGGDNSPLHF.

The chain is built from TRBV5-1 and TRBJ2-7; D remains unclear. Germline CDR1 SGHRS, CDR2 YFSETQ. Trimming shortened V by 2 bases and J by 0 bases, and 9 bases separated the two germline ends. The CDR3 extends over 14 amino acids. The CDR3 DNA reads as TGCGCCAGCAGCTTCCGGGTAAGCTCCTACGAGCAGTACTTC. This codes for CASSFRVSSYEQYF.

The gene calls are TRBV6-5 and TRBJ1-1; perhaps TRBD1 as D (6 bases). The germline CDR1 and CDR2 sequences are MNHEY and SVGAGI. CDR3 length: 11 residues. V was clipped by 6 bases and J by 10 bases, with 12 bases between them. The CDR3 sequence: CASSYQGLAFF. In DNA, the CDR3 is TGTGCCAGCAGCTACCAGGGGCTAGCTTTCTTT.

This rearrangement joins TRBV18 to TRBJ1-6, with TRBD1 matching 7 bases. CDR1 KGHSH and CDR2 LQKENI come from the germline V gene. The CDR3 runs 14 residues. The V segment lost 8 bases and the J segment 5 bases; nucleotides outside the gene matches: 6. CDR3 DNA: TGTGCCAGCCACCGGGACAGAAATAATTCACCCCTCCACTTT. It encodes CASHRDRNNSPLHF. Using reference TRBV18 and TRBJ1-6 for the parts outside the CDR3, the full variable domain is NAGVMQNPRHLVRRRGQEARLRCSPMKGHSHVYWYRQLPEEGLKFMVYLQKENIIDESGMPKERFSAEFPKEGPSILRIQQVVRGDSAAYFCASHRDRNNSPLHFGNGTRLTVT.